The clone carrying this T cell receptor beta chain was seen ten or more times. Its matching antigen is unknown. Amplification of TCR beta CDR3 regions used RNA as the template. First-round RT-PCR of the TCR CDR3 relied on the HTBI primer set. TCRdb ran MiXCR on the multiplex PCR reads and lists one entry per CDR3 protein. The table has 350,000 to 450,000 distinct CDR3 sequences, 11% to 15% seen once. This CDR3 has 15 residues. V was cut by 6 bases and J by 1 base, with 16 bases left in between. The data were taken from a study of T cells in Graves' hyperthyroidism and ophthalmopathy. Whole-study results and caveats: Most thyroid clonotypes with frequency above 0.001 were detected in blood.

The clonotype originates from a man aged 45-65 years with Graves' ophthalmopathy. The rearrangement links TRBV12-3 or TRBV12-4 to TRBJ2-7; D might be TRBD1 or TRBD2, each matching 5 bases. The sequencing input was blood. In DNA form, the CDR3 reads TGTGCCAGCAGGGGACCCGGGACCTCGTCCTACGAGCAGTACTTC. This encodes CASRGPGTSSYEQYF.